This T cell receptor (beta chain) is from a study of T cells in Graves' hyperthyroidism and ophthalmopathy (dated 2019 in TCRdb). Regarding the research as a whole: Peripheral blood was collected at initial diagnosis, before any treatment. The approximately 90 discovery patients were divided at random into training and test sets in a 7:3 ratio. In more than five Graves' hyperthyroidism patients, the study also compared T-cell repertoires from thyroid tissue with T-cell repertoires from blood. After sampling, hyperthyroidism patients received methimazole starting at 30 mg daily, and ophthalmopathy patients received high-dose intravenous methylprednisolone. Prospective prediction of ophthalmopathy was tested in an independent validation cohort consisting of fewer than 20 hyperthyroidism patients and 15 to 17 patients who later progressed to ophthalmopathy. TCR V-J signatures able to tell the groups apart were searched for in a discovery cohort of more than 90 patients, of whom 43 had Graves' ophthalmopathy and under 65 had stable Graves' hyperthyroidism. The paper describes TCR Vbeta CDR3 sequencing of around 130 peripheral blood samples, made up of 43 ophthalmopathy patients, more than 70 hyperthyroidism patients and 17 progressor patients.

Stable Graves' hyperthyroidism was defined as the absence of progression to ophthalmopathy over 18 months of follow-up. Hyperthyroidism patients were newly diagnosed, had a disease duration of under 2 months, and were aged 18 to 65 years. The study excluded patients with uncontrolled infections, other autoimmune diseases, pregnancy or lactation. Diagnoses were based on clinical symptoms, serum thyroxine and TRAb, thyroid ultrasound and orbital computed tomography. PBMCs were separated from approximately 10 ml of fresh peripheral blood using Ficoll-Paque density gradient centrifugation. Total RNA was extracted using Trizol reagent, and RNA quality was assessed on an Agilent 2100 Bioanalyzer. The TCR beta CDR3 regions were amplified from the RNA transcripts. The first round of RT-PCR for the TCR CDR3 was performed with the HTBI primer set and the Qiagen OneStep RT-PCR kit. Libraries were constructed in a second round of multiplex PCR, after which size selection and purification were performed. Sequencing of the libraries was done on an Illumina HiSeq2000 using paired-end 100 bp reads. In the paper's pipeline: Raw data were processed with SOAPnuke, discarding reads with adapters, uncalled bases, mean Phred below 15, or no exact constant-primer or identifier match. COPE v1.2.5 was used to merge the high-quality paired reads, and each unique nucleotide sequence was defined as a clonotype. MiTCR v1.1 was used to align clonotypes to the IMGT TRBV, TRBD and TRBJ reference segments. Only V-J combinations with frequency above 0.0001, covering 99.2% of repertoires, were analysed. The TCS score was defined as the ratio of F50 (clonal expansion) to E x V (chaos), calculated using BLOSUM62-based TCRdist between CDR3 peptides within each V-J. Welch's t-statistics and random forest reduced around 520 V-J features to fewer than 15, which were used in a naive Bayes classifier (R e1071). Starting from the raw public reads, TCRdb applied fastp trimming at Q25, assembled clones with MiXCR and retained in-frame beta chains. Each CDR3 protein gets just one entry, which takes the most common genes and DNA from the rows behind it. The V and J calls were determined by TCRdb, not by the authors. A total of around 340,000 distinct CDR3 sequences appear in this sample, about 18% of them only once. Around 54% of the sample is held by the ten biggest clonotypes.

This clonotype appeared many times. Its antigen remains undetermined. Base qualities are missing; no much larger clone stands one base away. CDR1 SGHTS and CDR2 YDEGEE were looked up in the germline V gene. Deletion took 4 bases off V and 3 bases off J, with a span of 16 bases between the germline ends. The CDR3 measures 15 amino acids from cysteine to phenylalanine. CDR3 DNA is the only sequence kept; it has 45 bases, read in frame from the first base. General study outcomes and caveats: Sample size was not statistically predetermined, and blinding of investigators to group allocation was not performed. In validation, the model predicted progression to ophthalmopathy with roughly 66% sensitivity and roughly 75% specificity, a median of 6.5 months before onset. In cross-validation, a model built on a 13 V-J signature told ophthalmopathy apart from stable hyperthyroidism with approximately 91% sensitivity and roughly 82% specificity, and in testing the same model reached 80%/75%. Blood samples also contained most of the expanded thyroid clonotypes (frequency above 0.001), which suggests that blood repertoires may reflect thyroid immune responses.

Sequencing was carried out using blood. The sequence was collected from a woman aged 50 to 60 with Graves' hyperthyroidism. The sequence links TRBV5-8 to TRBJ1-1; no D gene call is confident. The CDR3 is CASSPSVILYTEAFF. The nucleotide sequence is TGTGCCAGCAGCCCCTCTGTGATTCTGTACACTGAAGCTTTCTTT.